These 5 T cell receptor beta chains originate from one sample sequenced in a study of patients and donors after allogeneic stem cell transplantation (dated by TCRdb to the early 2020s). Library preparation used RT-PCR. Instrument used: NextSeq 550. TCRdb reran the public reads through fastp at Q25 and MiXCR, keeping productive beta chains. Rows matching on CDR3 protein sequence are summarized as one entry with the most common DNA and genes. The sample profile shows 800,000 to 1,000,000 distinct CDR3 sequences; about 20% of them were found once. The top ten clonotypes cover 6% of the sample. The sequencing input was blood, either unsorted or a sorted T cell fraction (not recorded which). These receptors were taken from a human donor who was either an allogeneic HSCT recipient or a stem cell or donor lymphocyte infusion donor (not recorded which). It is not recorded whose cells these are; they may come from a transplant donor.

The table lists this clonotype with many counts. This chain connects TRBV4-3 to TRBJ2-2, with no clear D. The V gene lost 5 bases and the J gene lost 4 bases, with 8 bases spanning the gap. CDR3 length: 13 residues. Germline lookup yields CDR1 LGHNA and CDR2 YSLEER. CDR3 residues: CASSSLGTGELFF. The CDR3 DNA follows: TGCGCCAGCAGCTCCCTAGGCACCGGGGAGCTGTTTTTT.

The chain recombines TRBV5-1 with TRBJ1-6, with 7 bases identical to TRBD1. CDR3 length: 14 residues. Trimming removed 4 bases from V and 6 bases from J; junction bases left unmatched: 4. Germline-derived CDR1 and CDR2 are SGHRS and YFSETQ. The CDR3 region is CASSPGQFNSPLHF. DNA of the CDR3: TGCGCCAGCAGCCCGGGACAGTTTAATTCACCCCTCCACTTT. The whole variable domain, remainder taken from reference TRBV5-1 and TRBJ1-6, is KAGVTQTPRYLIKTRGQQVTLSCSPISGHRSVSWYQQTPGQGLQFLFEYFSETQRNKGNFPGRFSGRQFSNSRSEMNVSTLELGDSALYLCASSPGQFNSPLHFGNGTRLTVT.

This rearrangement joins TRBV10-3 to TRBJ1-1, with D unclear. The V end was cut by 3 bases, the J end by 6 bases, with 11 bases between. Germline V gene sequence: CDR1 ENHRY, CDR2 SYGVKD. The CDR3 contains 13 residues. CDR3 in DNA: TGTGCCATCAGTGAAGATGGCCGGGCTGAAGCTTTCTTT. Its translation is CAISEDGRAEAFF.

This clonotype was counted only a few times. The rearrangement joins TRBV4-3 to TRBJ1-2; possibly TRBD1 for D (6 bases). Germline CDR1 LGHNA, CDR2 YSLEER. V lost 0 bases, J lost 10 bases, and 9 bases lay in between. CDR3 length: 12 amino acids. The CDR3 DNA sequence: TGCGCCAGCAGCCAAGAAGGGGGTTACTACACCTTC. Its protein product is CASSQEGGYYTF.

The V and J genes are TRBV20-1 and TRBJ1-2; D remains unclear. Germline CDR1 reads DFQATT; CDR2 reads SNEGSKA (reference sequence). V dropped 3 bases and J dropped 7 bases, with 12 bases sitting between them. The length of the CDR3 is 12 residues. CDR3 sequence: CSARLSGGGYTF. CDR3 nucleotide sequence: TGCAGTGCTAGGCTATCCGGCGGTGGCTACACCTTC.